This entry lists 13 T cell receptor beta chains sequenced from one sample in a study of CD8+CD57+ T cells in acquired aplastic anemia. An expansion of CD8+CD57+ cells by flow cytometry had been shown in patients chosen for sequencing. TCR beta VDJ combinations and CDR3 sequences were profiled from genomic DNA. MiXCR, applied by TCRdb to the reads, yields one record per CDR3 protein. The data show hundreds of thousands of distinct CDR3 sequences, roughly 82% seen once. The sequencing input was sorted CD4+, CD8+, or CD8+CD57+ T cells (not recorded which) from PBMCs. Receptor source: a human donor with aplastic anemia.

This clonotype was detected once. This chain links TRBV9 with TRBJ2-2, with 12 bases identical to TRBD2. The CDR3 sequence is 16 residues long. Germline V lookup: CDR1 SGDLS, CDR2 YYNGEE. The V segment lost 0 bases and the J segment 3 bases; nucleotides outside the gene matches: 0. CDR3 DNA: TGTGCCAGCAGCGTAGGACTAGCGGGGGACACCGGGGAGCTGTTTTTT. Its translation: CASSVGLAGDTGELFF.

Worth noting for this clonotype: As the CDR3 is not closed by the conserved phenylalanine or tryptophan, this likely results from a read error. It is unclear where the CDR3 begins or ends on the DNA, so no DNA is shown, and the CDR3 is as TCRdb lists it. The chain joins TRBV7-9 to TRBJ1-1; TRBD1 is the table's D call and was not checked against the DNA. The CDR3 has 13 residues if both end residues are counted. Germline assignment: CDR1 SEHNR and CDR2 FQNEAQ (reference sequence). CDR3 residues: CASSQTGGTGTFE.

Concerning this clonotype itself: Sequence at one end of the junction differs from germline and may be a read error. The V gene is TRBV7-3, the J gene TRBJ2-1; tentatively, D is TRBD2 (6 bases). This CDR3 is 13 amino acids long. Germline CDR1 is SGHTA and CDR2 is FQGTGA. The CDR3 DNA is TGTGCCAGCAGTGATGGGGGGATCCAGGAGCAGACCTTC. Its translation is CASSDGGIQEQTF.

CDR3 nucleotide sequence: TGTGCCAGCAGCCGGACACTTAGCACAGATACGCAGTATTTT. It encodes CASSRTLSTDTQYF. J is TRBJ2-3 and V is TRBV11-1, with D tentatively TRBD1 (5 bases). The CDR3 length is 14 residues. Per germline, CDR1 SGHAT and CDR2 FQDESV (reference sequence). V gave up 5 bases and J gave up 0 bases, with 9 bases separating them.

The CDR3 is CASLAGDTDKQFF. In DNA form, the CDR3 reads TGTGCCAGCTTGGCCGGGGACACAGATAAGCAGTTTTTT. This rearrangement joins TRBV2 to TRBJ2-2; TRBD1 might be the D (6 bases). Germline values: CDR1 SNHLY, CDR2 FYNNEI. V gave up 8 bases and J gave up 16 bases, with 23 bases separating them. The CDR3 loop spans 13 amino acids.

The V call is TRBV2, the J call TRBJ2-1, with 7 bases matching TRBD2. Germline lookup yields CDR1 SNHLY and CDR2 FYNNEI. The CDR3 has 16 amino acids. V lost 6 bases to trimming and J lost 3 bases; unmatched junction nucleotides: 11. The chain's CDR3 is CASRVTRRGYYNEQFF. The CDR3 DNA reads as TGTGCCAGCAGGGTAACGAGGCGGGGGTACTACAATGAGCAGTTCTTC.

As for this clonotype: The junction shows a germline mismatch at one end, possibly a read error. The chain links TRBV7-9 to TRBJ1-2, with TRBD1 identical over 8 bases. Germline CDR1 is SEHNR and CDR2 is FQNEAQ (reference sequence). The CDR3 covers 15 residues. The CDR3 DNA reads TGTGCCTGCAGCTCGCGGACAGGGAGTAAGTATGACGACACCTTC. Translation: CACSSRTGSKYDDTF. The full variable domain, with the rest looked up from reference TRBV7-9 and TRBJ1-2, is DTGVSQNPRHKITKRGQNVTFRCDPISEHNRLYWYRQTLGQGPEFLTYFQNEAQLEKSRLLSDRFSAERPKGSFSTLEIQRTEQGDSAMYLCACSSRTGSKYDDTFGSGTRLTVV.

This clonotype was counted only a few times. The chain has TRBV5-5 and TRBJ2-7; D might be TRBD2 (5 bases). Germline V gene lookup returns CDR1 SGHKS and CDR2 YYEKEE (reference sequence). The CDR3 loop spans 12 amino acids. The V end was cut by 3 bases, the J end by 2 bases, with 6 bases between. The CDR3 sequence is CASSSGTYEQYF. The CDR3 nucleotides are TGTGCCAGCAGCTCGGGGACCTACGAGCAGTACTTC.

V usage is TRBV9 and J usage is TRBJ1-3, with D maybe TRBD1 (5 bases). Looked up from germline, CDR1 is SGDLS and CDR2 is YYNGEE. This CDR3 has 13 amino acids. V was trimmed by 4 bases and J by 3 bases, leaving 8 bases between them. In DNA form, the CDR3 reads TGTGCCAGCAGCCCCAGGGTTGGAAACACCATATATTTT. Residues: CASSPRVGNTIYF.

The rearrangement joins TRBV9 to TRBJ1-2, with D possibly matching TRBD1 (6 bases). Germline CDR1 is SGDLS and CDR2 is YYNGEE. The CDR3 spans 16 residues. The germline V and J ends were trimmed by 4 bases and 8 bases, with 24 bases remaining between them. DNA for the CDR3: TGTGCCAGCAGCTTGGAGGGGGAGAGGACAGATACGGGCTACACCTTC. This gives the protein CASSLEGERTDTGYTF.

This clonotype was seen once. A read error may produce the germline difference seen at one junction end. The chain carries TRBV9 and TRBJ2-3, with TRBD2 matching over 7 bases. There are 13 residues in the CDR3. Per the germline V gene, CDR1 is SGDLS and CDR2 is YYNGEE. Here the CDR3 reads CASSETSSDEQFF. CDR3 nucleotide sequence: TGTGCCAGCAGCGAGACTAGCTCGGATGAGCAGTTTTTT.

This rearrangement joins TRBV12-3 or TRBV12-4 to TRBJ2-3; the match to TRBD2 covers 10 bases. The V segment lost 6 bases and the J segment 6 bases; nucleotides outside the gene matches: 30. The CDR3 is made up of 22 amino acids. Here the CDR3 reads CASSFTDPRNGLAGAEMDTQYF. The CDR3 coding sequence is TGTGCCAGCAGCTTTACCGACCCCCGGAATGGGCTAGCGGGAGCGGAGATGGATACGCAGTATTTT.

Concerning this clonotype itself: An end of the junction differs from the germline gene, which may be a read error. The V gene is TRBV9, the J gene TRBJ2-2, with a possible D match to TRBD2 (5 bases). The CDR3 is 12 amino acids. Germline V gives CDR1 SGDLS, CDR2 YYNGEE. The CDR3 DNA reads TGTGCCAGCAGATTAGTTCCCGGGGTGCTGTTTTTT. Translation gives CASRLVPGVLFF.